This T cell receptor (beta chain) appears in the sequencing data of a study of T cells in Graves' hyperthyroidism and ophthalmopathy. Study conclusions and caveats: A 13 V-J model separated ophthalmopathy from stable hyperthyroidism.

RNA transcripts yielded amplified TCR beta CDR3 regions. The TCR CDR3 first-round RT-PCR relied on the HTBI primer set. TCRdb reprocessed the multiplex PCR reads via MiXCR and lists one record per CDR3 protein. The table has about 680,000 distinct CDR3 sequences, around a third seen once. Newly diagnosed hyperthyroidism, duration under 2 months, in patients aged 18 to 65. Uncontrolled infection, other autoimmune disease, pregnancy or lactation disqualified patients from enrolment. Cells are PBMCs isolated from over 7.5 ml of fresh blood. Points on this clonotype: Its matching antigen is unknown.

Germline CDR1 SEHNR, CDR2 FQNEAQ (reference sequence). Deletions cut 8 bases from V and 4 bases from J, with 14 bases between. The CDR3 has 13 residues. The receptor comes from a woman in her thirties or forties with Graves' hyperthyroidism. The sample comprised blood. The rearrangement joins TRBV7-9 to TRBJ1-1; tentatively, D is TRBD1 (5 bases). In DNA form, the CDR3 reads TGTGCCAGCTCACCAAGGGACGGCACTGAAGCTTTCTTT. Residues: CASSPRDGTEAFF.